The clone carrying this TCR beta chain was counted once. Its antigen is unidentified. The table came from immunoSEQ multiplex PCR; TCRdb's copy has only in-frame clones and leaves some out. The data contain about 150,000 clones, 89% of them singletons. The data were obtained in a study of T cell responses to AZD1222 COVID-19 vaccine. Notes on the study in general: Donors were largely white British and mainly female; clonal diversity was possibly underestimated.

Trimming removed 5 bases from V and 0 bases from J, with 17 bases in between. The CDR3 runs to 17 residues. Germline CDR1 SGHVS, CDR2 FQNEAQ. This material consisted of peripheral blood, taken on day 0 of AZD1222 vaccination. The clonotype originates from an adult in good health. The chain couples TRBV7-8 to TRBJ2-1, with D possibly being TRBD2 (5 bases). CDR3 DNA sequence: TGTGCCAGCAGCGGAGCGCTGCGGGTGCGCTCCTACAATGAGCAGTTCTTC. This codes for CASSGALRVRSYNEQFF.